One T cell receptor beta chain is described in this entry. The antigen remains undetermined. This specimen belongs to a study of cytomegalovirus exposure and HLA in healthy donors. Study-wide points: Association of a missense DCLRE1C variant with TCR beta V- and J-gene trimming was reported in a later analysis. According to a later analysis, donors in an Asian-associated ancestry cluster reportedly had fewer N-insertions than the roughly 640-donor mean. Sequencing likely generated an artifact that appeared as a cluster of highly shared sequence variants.

60 Vbeta and 13 Jbeta primers were used in PCR. TCRdb keeps only in-frame clones here, not all; method: immunoSEQ multiplex PCR. The sample table sets out fewer than 200,000 clones. The sequencing input was PBMCs. The receptor was derived from an older woman in good health and CMV-seronegative.

The CDR3 coding sequence is TGTGCCAGCAGACAATTCCAGGTGAACACTGAAGCTTTCTTT. Translating it yields CASRQFQVNTEAFF. V and J are TRBV7-9 and TRBJ1-1; no reliable D call. Germline V gene lookup returns CDR1 SEHNR and CDR2 FQNEAQ (reference sequence). CDR3 length: 14 amino acids. V lost 6 bases, J lost 0 bases, and 11 bases lay in between. Together with reference TRBV7-9 and TRBJ1-1, the CDR3 gives the full variable domain: DTGVSQNPRHKITKRGQNVTFRCDPISEHNRLYWYRQTLGQGPEFLTYFQNEAQLEKSRLLSDRFSAERPKGSFSTLEIQRTEQGDSAMYLCASRQFQVNTEAFFGQGTRLTVV.